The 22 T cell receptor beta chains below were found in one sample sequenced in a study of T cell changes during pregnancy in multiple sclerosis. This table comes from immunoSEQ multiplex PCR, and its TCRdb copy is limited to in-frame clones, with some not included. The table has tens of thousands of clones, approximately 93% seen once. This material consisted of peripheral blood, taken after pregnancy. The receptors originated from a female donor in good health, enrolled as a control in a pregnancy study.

The CDR3 region has the DNA TGTGCCAGCAGTTCCGAAATAGACAGCCTATTAGAAAAACTGTTTTTT. Amino acids: CASSSEIDSLLEKLFF. This chain uses TRBV28 with TRBJ1-4; D possibly corresponds to TRBD1 (5 bases). This CDR3 contains 16 residues. V was clipped by 4 bases and J by 8 bases, with 20 bases between them. The germline V gene encodes CDR1 MDHEN and CDR2 SYDVKM.

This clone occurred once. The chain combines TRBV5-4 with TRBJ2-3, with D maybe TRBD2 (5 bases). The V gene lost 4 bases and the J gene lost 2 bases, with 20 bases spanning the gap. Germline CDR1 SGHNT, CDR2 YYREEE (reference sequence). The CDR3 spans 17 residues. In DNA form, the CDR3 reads TGTGCCAGCAGCCCGGGTGGAGGTCCTTATTCCACAGATACGCAGTATTTT. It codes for CASSPGGGPYSTDTQYF. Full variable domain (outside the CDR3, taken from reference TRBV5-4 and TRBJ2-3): ETGVTQSPTHLIKTRGQQVTLRCSSQSGHNTVSWYQQALGQGPQFIFQYYREEENGRGNFPPRFSGLQFPNYSSELNVNALELDDSALYLCASSPGGGPYSTDTQYFGPGTRLTVL.

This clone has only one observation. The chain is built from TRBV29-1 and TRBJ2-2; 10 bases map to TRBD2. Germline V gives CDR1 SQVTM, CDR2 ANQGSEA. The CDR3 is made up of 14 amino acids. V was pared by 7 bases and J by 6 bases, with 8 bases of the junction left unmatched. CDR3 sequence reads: CSAISGRTAGELFF. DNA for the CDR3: TGCAGCGCAATTAGCGGGAGGACGGCCGGGGAGCTGTTTTTT.

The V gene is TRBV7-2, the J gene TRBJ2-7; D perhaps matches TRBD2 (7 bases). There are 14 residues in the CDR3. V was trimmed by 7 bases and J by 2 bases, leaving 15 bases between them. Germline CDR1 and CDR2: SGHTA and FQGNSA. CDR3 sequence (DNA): TGTGCCAGCACGGAGGGGGGGGGCCCCTACGAGCAGTACTTC. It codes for CASTEGGGPYEQYF.

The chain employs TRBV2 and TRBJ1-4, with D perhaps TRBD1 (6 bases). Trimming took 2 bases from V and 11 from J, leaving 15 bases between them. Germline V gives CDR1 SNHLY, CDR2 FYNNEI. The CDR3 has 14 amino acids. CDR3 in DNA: TGTGCCAGCAGTGAAACGGCAGGGGAGAGCAAACTGTTTTTT. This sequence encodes CASSETAGESKLFF.

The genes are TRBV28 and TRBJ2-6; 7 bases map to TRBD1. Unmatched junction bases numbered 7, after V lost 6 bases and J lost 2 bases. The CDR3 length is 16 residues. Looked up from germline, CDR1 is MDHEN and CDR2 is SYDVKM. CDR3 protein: CASRSRGLAGANVLTF. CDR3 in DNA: TGTGCCAGCAGATCCAGGGGGTTGGCTGGGGCCAACGTCCTGACTTTC.

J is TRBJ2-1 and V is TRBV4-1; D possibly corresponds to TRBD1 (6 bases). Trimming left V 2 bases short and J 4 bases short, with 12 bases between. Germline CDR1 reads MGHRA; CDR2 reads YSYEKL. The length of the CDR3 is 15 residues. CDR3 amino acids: CASSQLRTAYNEQFF. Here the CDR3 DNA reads TGCGCCAGCAGCCAACTAAGGACAGCTTACAATGAGCAGTTCTTC.

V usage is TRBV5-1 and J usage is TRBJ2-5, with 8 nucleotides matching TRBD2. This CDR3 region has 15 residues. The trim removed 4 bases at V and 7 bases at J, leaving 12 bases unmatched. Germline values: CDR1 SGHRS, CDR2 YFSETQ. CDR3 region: CASSPSGRGDGTQYF. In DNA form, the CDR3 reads TGCGCCAGCAGCCCTAGCGGGCGAGGGGACGGGACCCAGTACTTC.

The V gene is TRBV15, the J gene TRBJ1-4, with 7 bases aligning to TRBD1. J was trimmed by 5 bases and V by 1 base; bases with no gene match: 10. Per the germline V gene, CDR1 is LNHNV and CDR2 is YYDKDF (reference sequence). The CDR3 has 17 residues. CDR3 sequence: CATSRGEDRDRNEKLFF. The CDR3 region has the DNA TGTGCCACCAGCAGAGGGGAAGACAGGGATAGGAATGAAAAACTGTTTTTT.

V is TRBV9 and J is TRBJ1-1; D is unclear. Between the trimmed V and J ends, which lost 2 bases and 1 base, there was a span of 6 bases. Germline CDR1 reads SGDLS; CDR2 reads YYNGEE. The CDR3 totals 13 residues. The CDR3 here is CASSVLPNTEAFF. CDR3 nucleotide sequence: TGTGCCAGCAGCGTTCTCCCGAACACTGAAGCTTTCTTT.

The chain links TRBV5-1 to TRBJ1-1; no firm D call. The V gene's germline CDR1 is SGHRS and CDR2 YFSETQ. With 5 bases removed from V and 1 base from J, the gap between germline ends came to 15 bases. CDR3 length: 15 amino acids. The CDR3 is CASSYSFRKNTEAFF. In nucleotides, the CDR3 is TGCGCCAGCAGTTATTCCTTCAGAAAGAACACTGAAGCTTTCTTT.

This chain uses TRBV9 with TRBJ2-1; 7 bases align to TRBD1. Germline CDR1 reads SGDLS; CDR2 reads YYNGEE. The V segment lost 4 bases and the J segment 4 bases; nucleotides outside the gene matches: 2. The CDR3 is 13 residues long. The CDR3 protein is CASSMTGYNEQFF. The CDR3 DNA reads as TGTGCCAGCAGCATGACAGGGTACAATGAGCAGTTCTTC.

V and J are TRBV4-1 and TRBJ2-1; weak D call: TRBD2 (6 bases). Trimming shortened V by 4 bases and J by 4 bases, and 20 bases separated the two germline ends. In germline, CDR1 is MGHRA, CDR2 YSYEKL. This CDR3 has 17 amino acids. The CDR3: CASSRSTSLSAYNEQFF. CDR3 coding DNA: TGCGCCAGCAGCCGCTCGACTAGTTTGTCCGCTTACAATGAGCAGTTCTTC.

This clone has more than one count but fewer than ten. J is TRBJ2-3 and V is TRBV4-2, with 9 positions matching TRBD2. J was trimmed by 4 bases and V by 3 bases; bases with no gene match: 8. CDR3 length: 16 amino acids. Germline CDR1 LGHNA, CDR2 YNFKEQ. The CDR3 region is CASSQLASGTPDTQYF. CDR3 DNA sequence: TGTGCCAGCAGCCAGTTGGCTAGCGGGACCCCAGATACGCAGTATTTT.

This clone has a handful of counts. The CDR3 nucleotides read TGCAGCGTTGAGACAGGAAACACTGAAGCTTTCTTT. As protein: CSVETGNTEAFF. This chain links TRBV29-1 with TRBJ1-1, with D perhaps matching TRBD1 (6 bases). The CDR3 is made up of 12 amino acids. V was clipped by 3 bases and J by 2 bases, with 7 bases between them. Germline CDR1 and CDR2: SQVTM and ANQGSEA.

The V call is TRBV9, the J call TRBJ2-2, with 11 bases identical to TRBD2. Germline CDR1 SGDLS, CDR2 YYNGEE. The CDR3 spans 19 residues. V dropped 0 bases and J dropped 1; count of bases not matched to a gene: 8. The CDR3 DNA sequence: TGTGCCAGCAGCGTAGGACTAGCGGGGACCATCAAGAACACCGGGGAGCTGTTTTTT. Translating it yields CASSVGLAGTIKNTGELFF.

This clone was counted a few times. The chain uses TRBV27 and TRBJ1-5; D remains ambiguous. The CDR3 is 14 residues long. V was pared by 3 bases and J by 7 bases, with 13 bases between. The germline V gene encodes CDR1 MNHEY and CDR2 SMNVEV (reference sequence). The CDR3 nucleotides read TGTGCCAGCAGTTTGGGCCGCGGGCAGCAGCCCCAGCATTTT. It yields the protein CASSLGRGQQPQHF.

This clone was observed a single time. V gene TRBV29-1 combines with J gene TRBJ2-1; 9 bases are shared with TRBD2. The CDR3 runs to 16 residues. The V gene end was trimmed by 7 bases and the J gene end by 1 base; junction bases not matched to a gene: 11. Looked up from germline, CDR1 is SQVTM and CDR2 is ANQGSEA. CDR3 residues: CSAAWLAGASYNEQFF. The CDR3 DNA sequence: TGCAGCGCCGCCTGGTTAGCGGGAGCATCCTACAATGAGCAGTTCTTC.

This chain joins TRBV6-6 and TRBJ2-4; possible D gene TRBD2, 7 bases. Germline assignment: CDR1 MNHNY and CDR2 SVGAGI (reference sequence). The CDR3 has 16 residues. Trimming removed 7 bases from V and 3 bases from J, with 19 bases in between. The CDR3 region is CASTPGAGEGKNIQYF. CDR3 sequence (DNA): TGTGCCAGCACCCCTGGGGCAGGGGAGGGCAAAAACATTCAGTACTTC.

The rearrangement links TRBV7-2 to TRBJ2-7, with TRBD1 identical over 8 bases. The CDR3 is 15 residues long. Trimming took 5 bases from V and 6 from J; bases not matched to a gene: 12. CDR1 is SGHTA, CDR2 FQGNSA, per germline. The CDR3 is CASSPARTGRSEQYF. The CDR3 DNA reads TGTGCCAGCAGCCCCGCCCGGACAGGGCGCAGCGAGCAGTACTTC.

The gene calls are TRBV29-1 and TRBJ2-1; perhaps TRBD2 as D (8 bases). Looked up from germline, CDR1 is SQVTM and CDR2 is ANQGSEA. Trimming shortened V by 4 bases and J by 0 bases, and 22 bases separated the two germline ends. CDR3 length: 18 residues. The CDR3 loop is CSVAGGGGGRISYNEQFF. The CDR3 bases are TGCAGCGTTGCAGGGGGTGGTGGCGGGAGGATCTCCTACAATGAGCAGTTCTTC.

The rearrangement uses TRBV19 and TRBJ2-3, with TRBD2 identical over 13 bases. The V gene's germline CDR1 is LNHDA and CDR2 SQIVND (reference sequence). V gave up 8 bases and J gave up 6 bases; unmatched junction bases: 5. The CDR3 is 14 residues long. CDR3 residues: CASRTSGSPDTQYF. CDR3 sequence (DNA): TGTGCCAGTCGGACTAGCGGGAGTCCCGATACGCAGTATTTT.